Following are 20 T cell receptor beta chains from one sample sequenced in a study of response to subunit inactivated influenza vaccine. TCRdb redid the calling of the RT-PCR reads with MiXCR, one entry per CDR3 protein. The data show hundreds of thousands of distinct CDR3 sequences, with 14% seen just once and roughly 7.6% held by the top ten. Sequenced here: PBMCs from blood, sampled approximately 15 days before vaccination. The receptors were sampled from a man aged 50 or older who received an inactivated influenza vaccine.

This clonotype was seen many times. The genes are TRBV10-3 and TRBJ2-5; TRBD1 aligns across 8 bases. In germline, CDR1 is ENHRY, CDR2 SYGVKD. The CDR3 consists of 13 residues. V shed 6 bases and J 4 bases; nucleotides not matched to a gene: 4. CDR3: CAIRSDRVETQYF. DNA of the CDR3: TGTGCCATCAGATCGGACAGGGTAGAGACCCAGTACTTC.

The table lists this clonotype with a few counts. The chain joins TRBV30 to TRBJ1-5; D uncertain. V lost 0 bases and J lost 3, with 9 bases in between. Germline V gene lookup returns CDR1 GTSNPN and CDR2 SVGIG (reference sequence). This CDR3 is 14 amino acids long. In DNA, the CDR3 is TGTGCCTGGAGTGTACAGTGGCCCAATCAGCCCCAGCATTTT. Its translation: CAWSVQWPNQPQHF.

This clonotype has only a few counts. This sequence joins TRBV5-1 and TRBJ2-6; D is perhaps TRBD2 (5 bases). The CDR3 has 16 amino acids. Germline V gene data show CDR1 as SGHRS and CDR2 as YFSETQ. V lost 4 bases to trimming and J lost 0 bases, with 11 bases between them. The CDR3 DNA reads as TGCGCCAGCAGCCCACGGGGAGTCTCTGGGGCCAACGTCCTGACTTTC. Its translation: CASSPRGVSGANVLTF.

In this sample, this clonotype turned up many times. V gene TRBV28 combines with J gene TRBJ2-3; either TRBD1 or TRBD2 may supply D (5 bases each). Trimming removed 8 bases from V and 0 bases from J, with 15 bases in between. CDR1 and CDR2 from the germline V gene are MDHEN and SYDVKM. The CDR3 is made up of 15 amino acids. The CDR3 coding sequence is TGTGCCAGCCGGCCCTGGGACGGTAGCACAGATACGCAGTATTTT. Protein sequence: CASRPWDGSTDTQYF.

This clonotype was found a few times. V usage is TRBV14 and J usage is TRBJ2-1, with 7 nucleotides matching TRBD2. The CDR3 loop spans 13 amino acids. The V gene's germline CDR1 is SGHDN and CDR2 FVKESK. J gave up 7 bases and V 3 bases, and 3 bases lay outside the gene matches. This CDR3 reads CASSHGGGNEQFF. CDR3 sequence (DNA): TGTGCCAGCAGCCATGGGGGGGGTAATGAGCAGTTCTTC.

This chain links TRBV12-3 or TRBV12-4 with TRBJ2-7; D unclear. This CDR3 is 14 amino acids long. Between the trimmed V and J ends, which lost 0 bases and 3 bases, there was a span of 9 bases. This chain's CDR3 is CASSLARRDYEQYF. The CDR3, as DNA: TGTGCCAGCAGTTTAGCGCGTAGGGACTACGAGCAGTACTTC.

This clonotype was counted only a few times. The genes are TRBV3-1 and TRBJ2-4; 8 nucleotides line up with TRBD1. The CDR3 loop spans 17 amino acids. CDR1 is LGHDT and CDR2 is YNNKEL in the germline V gene (reference sequence). The trim removed 4 bases at V and 1 base at J, leaving 9 bases unmatched. CDR3 coding DNA: TGTGCCAGCAGCCCATACAGGGGGACGATGGCCAAAAACATTCAGTACTTC. Protein: CASSPYRGTMAKNIQYF.

This clonotype was counted at least ten times. The chain has TRBV7-8 and TRBJ2-1; 12 nucleotides match TRBD2. The V segment lost 2 bases and the J segment 7 bases; nucleotides outside the gene matches: 6. This CDR3 has 16 residues. CDR1 SGHVS and CDR2 FQNEAQ come from the germline V gene. In nucleotides, the CDR3 is TGTGCCAGCAGCTTAAGACTAGCGGGAGTGGGTAATGAGCAGTTCTTC. It specifies CASSLRLAGVGNEQFF.

The rearrangement joins TRBV18 to TRBJ2-1; D might be TRBD1 or TRBD2, each matching 5 bases. The CDR3 is made up of 14 amino acids. Germline lookup yields CDR1 KGHSH and CDR2 LQKENI. Trimming pared 0 bases from V and 10 bases from J, leaving 13 bases between. The CDR3 nucleotides are TGTGCCAGCTCACCACCGGGACCAGGGCTAGAGCAGTTCTTC. Encoded protein: CASSPPGPGLEQFF.

A few counts support this clonotype. J is TRBJ2-1 and V is TRBV12-3 or TRBV12-4; D call uncertain. The CDR3 runs 13 residues. Trimming pared 6 bases from V and 4 bases from J, leaving 10 bases between. The CDR3 nucleotides are TGTGCCAGCAGAAATGACGCTTACAATGAGCAGTTCTTC. Translating it yields CASRNDAYNEQFF.

The rearrangement uses TRBV5-1 and TRBJ2-2, with a weak D call TRBD2 (6 bases). Germline CDR1 is SGHRS and CDR2 is YFSETQ. V dropped 6 bases and J dropped 2 bases, with 14 bases sitting between them. The CDR3 length is 15 residues. CDR3 in DNA: TGCGCCAGCAATTCGGGACTCATTAACACCGGGGAGCTGTTTTTT. Its translation is CASNSGLINTGELFF.

The V gene is TRBV4-3, the J gene TRBJ2-3; 7 bases agree with TRBD1. Germline assignment: CDR1 LGHNA and CDR2 YSLEER. The CDR3 totals 17 residues. After removal of 5 bases from V and 2 bases from J, the junction contained 13 bases not matched to a gene. CDR3 amino acids: CASSANRGQISTDTQYF. The DNA of the CDR3 is TGCGCCAGCAGCGCAAACCGGGGACAGATCTCCACAGATACGCAGTATTTT.

This clonotype has a handful of counts. The V and J genes are TRBV19 and TRBJ2-1; 9 bases align to TRBD2. The CDR3 consists of 14 residues. J gave up 16 bases and V 5 bases, and 15 bases lay outside the gene matches. Germline CDR1 is LNHDA and CDR2 is SQIVND (reference sequence). The CDR3 reads CASSVGLAGQAVFF. In nucleotides, the CDR3 is TGTGCCAGTAGTGTGGGCCTAGCGGGGCAGGCGGTATTCTTC.

J is TRBJ1-1 and V is TRBV7-9; TRBD1 matches 7 bases. The CDR3 is 11 amino acids. Trimming cost V 0 bases and J 11 bases; bases outside gene matches: 0. Germline V CDR1 and CDR2: SEHNR, FQNEAQ (reference sequence). DNA for the CDR3: TGTGCCAGCAGCTTAGCGACAGGGGCTTTCTTT. It is translated as CASSLATGAFF.

This clonotype was picked up many times. V usage is TRBV9 and J usage is TRBJ2-1; D gene unclear. The germline V and J ends were trimmed by 0 bases and 5 bases, with 18 bases remaining between them. CDR1 and CDR2 from the germline V gene are SGDLS and YYNGEE. CDR3 size: 17 residues. The CDR3 sequence is CASSVGWALPRNNEQFF. CDR3 DNA sequence: TGTGCCAGCAGCGTAGGATGGGCTTTGCCCAGGAACAATGAGCAGTTCTTC.

The genes are TRBV7-9 and TRBJ2-5, with TRBD1 matching over 8 bases. V dropped 3 bases and J dropped 5; count of bases not matched to a gene: 8. The CDR3 runs 15 residues. Germline CDR1 SEHNR, CDR2 FQNEAQ (reference sequence). CDR3 in DNA: TGTGCCAGCAGCTTGCCGGGACAGGCAAGGGAGACCCAGTACTTC. This translates into CASSLPGQARETQYF. Filled out from reference TRBV7-9 and TRBJ2-5, the complete variable domain reads DTGVSQNPRHKITKRGQNVTFRCDPISEHNRLYWYRQTLGQGPEFLTYFQNEAQLEKSRLLSDRFSAERPKGSFSTLEIQRTEQGDSAMYLCASSLPGQARETQYFGPGTRLLVL.

The CDR3 sequence is CASSQEQGESQPQHF. As DNA, the CDR3 is TGTGCCAGCAGCCAAGAACAGGGTGAGAGTCAGCCCCAGCATTTT. This chain links TRBV3-1 with TRBJ1-5, with a possible D match to TRBD1 (6 bases). V was pared by 0 bases and J by 6 bases, with 12 bases between. Germline assignment: CDR1 LGHDT and CDR2 YNNKEL (reference sequence). The CDR3 loop spans 15 amino acids. The variable domain in full, completed from reference TRBV3-1 and TRBJ1-5, reads DTAVSQTPKYLVTQMGNDKSIKCEQNLGHDTMYWYKQDSKKFLKIMFSYNNKELIINETVPNRFSPKSPDKAHLNLHINSLELGDSAVYFCASSQEQGESQPQHFGDGTRLSIL.

This sequence joins TRBV6-1 and TRBJ2-6; 9 nucleotides match TRBD1. Germline V lookup: CDR1 MNHNS, CDR2 SASEGT. The V segment lost 6 bases and the J segment 1 base; nucleotides outside the gene matches: 13. The CDR3 runs 19 residues. CDR3 in DNA: TGTGCCAGCAGGGATTTAACAGGGGGCGCTAGATCTGGGGCCAACGTCCTGACTTTC. It translates to CASRDLTGGARSGANVLTF.

This chain links TRBV20-1 with TRBJ1-1; D remains unclear. CDR1 DFQATT and CDR2 SNEGSKA come from the germline V gene (reference sequence). Trimming pared 5 bases from V and 7 bases from J, leaving 17 bases between. The CDR3 has 13 residues. The CDR3 nucleotides are TGCAGTGCTCCCTCCGGTTCTGTCGGTGAAGCTTTCTTT. This encodes CSAPSGSVGEAFF.

The chain uses TRBV12-3 or TRBV12-4 and TRBJ2-5; no firm D call. The CDR3 contains 15 residues. V lost 6 bases and J lost 2, with 16 bases in between. The DNA for the CDR3 is TGTGCCAGCAGACCCCGGAAGGCGATGCAAGAGACCCAGTACTTC. Translated, it gives CASRPRKAMQETQYF.